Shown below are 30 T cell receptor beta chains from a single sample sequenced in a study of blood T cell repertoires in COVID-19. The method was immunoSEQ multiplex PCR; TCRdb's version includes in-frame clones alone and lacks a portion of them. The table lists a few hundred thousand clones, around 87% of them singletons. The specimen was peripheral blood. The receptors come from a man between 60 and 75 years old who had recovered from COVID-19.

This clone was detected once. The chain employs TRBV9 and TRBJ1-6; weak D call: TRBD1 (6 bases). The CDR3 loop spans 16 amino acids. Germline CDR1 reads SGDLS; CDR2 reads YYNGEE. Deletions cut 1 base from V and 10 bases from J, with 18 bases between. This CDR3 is CASSVTQGPGGSPLHF. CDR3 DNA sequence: TGTGCCAGCAGCGTAACACAGGGTCCGGGGGGCTCACCCCTCCACTTT.

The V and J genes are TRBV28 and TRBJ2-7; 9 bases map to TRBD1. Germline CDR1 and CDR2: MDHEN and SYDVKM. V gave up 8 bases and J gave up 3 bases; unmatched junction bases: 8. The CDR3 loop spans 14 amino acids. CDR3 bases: TGTGCCAGCGGGGGACAGGGAGGCCTCTACGAGCAGTACTTC. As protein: CASGGQGGLYEQYF.

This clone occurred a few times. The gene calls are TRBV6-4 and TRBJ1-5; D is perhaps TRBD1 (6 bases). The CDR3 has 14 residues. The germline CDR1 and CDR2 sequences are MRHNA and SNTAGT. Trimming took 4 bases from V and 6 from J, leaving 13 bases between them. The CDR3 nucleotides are TGTGCCAGCAGTGCAACAGGGAAGGGTCAGCCCCAGCATTTT. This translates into CASSATGKGQPQHF.

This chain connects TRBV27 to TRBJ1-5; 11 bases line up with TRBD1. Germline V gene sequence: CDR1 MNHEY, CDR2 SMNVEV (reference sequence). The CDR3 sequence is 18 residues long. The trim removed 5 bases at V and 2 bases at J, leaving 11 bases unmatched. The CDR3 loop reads CASSARTGGADGNQPQHF. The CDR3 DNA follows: TGTGCCAGCAGTGCCAGGACAGGGGGCGCGGACGGCAATCAGCCCCAGCATTTT.

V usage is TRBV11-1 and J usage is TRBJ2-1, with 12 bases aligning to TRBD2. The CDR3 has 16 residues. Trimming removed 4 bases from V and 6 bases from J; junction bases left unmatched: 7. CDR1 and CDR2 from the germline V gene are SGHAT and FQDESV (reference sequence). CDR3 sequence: CASSSAGLAGINEQFF. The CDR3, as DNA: TGTGCCAGCAGCTCCGCTGGACTAGCGGGAATCAATGAGCAGTTCTTC.

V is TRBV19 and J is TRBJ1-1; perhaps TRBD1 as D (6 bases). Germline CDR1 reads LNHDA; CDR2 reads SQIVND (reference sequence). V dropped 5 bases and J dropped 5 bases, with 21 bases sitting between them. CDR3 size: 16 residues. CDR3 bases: TGTGCCAGTAGTCTCGGGGCAGGGGCTATTGGGACTGAAGCTTTCTTT. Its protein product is CASSLGAGAIGTEAFF.

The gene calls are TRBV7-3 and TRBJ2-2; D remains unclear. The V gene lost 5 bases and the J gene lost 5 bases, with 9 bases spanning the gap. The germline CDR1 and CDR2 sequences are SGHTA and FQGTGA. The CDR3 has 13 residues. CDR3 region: CASSVRSTGELFF. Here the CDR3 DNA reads TGTGCCAGCAGCGTCCGCAGTACCGGGGAGCTGTTTTTT.

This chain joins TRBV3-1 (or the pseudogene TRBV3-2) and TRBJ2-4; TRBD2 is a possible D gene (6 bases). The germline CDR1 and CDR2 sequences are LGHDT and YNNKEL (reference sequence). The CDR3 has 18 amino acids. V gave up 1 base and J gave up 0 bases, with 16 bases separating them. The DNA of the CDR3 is TGTGCCAGCAGCCAAGGATTTGGTAGCGGACTAGCCAAAAACATTCAGTACTTC. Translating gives CASSQGFGSGLAKNIQYF.

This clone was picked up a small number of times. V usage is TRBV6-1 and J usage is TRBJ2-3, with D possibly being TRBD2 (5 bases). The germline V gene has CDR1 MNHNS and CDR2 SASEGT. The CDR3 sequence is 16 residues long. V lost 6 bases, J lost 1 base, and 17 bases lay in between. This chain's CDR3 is CASRERGLGGTDTQYF. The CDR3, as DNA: TGTGCCAGCAGGGAACGCGGGCTTGGGGGCACAGATACGCAGTATTTT.

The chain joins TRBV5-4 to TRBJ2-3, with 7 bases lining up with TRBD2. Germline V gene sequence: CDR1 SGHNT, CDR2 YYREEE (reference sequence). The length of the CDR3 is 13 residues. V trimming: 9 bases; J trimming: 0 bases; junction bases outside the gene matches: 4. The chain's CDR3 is CATLSGSTDTQYF. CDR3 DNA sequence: TGTGCCACCCTTAGCGGGAGCACAGATACGCAGTATTTT.

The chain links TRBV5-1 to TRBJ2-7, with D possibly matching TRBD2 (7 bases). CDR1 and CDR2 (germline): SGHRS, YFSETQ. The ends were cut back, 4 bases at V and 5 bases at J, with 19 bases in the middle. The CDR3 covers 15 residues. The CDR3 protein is CASSAGDYPSDEQYF. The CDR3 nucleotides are TGCGCCAGCAGCGCAGGGGACTACCCGTCGGACGAGCAGTACTTC.

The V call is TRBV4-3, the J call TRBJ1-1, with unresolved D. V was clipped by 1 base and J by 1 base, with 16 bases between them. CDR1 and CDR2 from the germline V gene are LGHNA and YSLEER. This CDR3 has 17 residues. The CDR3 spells CASSQVGGGNPNTEAFF. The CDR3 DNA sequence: TGCGCCAGCAGCCAAGTAGGCGGAGGTAACCCGAACACTGAAGCTTTCTTT.

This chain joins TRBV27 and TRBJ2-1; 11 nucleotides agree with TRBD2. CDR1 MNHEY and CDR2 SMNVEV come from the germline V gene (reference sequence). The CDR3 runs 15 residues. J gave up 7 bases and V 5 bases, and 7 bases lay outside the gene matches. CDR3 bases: TGTGCCAGCAGTCCTCGGACTAGCGGGTGGAATGAGCAGTTCTTC. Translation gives CASSPRTSGWNEQFF.

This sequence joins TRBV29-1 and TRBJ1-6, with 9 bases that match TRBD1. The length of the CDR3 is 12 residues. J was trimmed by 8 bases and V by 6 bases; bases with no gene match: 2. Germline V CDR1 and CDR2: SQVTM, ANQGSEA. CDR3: CSVGDRDSPLHF. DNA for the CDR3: TGCAGCGTGGGGGACAGGGATTCACCCCTCCACTTT.

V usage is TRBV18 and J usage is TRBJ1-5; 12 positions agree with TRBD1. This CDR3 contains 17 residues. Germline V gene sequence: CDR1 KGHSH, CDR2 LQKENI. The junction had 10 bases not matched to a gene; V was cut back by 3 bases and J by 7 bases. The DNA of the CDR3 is TGTGCCAGCTCACCGGGACAGGGGGCTAGGACAGTGCAGCCCCAGCATTTT. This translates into CASSPGQGARTVQPQHF.

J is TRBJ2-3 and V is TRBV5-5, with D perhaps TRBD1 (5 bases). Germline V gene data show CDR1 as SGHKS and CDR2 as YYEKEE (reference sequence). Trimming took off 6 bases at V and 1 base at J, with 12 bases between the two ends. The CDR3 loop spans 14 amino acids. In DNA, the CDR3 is TGTGCCAGCAAGGAGACAGAAGGCACAGATACGCAGTATTTT. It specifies CASKETEGTDTQYF.

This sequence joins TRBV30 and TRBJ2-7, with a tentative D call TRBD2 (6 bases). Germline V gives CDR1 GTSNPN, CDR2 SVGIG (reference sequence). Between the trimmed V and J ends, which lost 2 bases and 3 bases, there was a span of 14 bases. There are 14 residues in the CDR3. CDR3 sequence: CAWSRAGSLYEQYF. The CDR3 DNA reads TGTGCCTGGAGTAGGGCGGGAAGTCTCTACGAGCAGTACTTC.

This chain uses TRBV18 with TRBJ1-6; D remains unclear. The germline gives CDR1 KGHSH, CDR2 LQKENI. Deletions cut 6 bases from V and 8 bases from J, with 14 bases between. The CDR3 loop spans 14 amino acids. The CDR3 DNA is TGTGCCAGCTCCCCCGGGCGGGTAGATTCACCCCTCCACTTT. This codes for CASSPGRVDSPLHF.

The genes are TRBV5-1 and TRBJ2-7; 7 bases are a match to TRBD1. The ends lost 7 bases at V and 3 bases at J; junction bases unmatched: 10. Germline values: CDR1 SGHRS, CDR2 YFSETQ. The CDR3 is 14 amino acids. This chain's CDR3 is CASGSPGTVYEQYF. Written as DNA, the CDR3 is TGCGCCAGCGGATCCCCCGGGACAGTCTACGAGCAGTACTTC.

The CDR3 DNA follows: TGTGCCAGCTCACCATTACTAGCGGGAACAGGAGATTACGAGCAGTACTTC. This codes for CASSPLLAGTGDYEQYF. The rearrangement uses TRBV18 and TRBJ2-7; TRBD2 matches 10 bases. This CDR3 has 17 residues. Unmatched junction bases numbered 11, after V lost 2 bases and J lost 4 bases. Per germline, CDR1 KGHSH and CDR2 LQKENI.

The chain's CDR3 is CAISERGTTDTQYF. CDR3 nucleotide sequence: TGTGCCATCAGTGAGCGGGGGACCACAGATACGCAGTATTTT. The chain couples TRBV10-3 to TRBJ2-3, with D perhaps matching TRBD2 (6 bases). Germline V CDR1 and CDR2: ENHRY, SYGVKD. This CDR3 region has 14 residues. Trimming cost V 2 bases and J 2 bases, with 8 bases left between them.

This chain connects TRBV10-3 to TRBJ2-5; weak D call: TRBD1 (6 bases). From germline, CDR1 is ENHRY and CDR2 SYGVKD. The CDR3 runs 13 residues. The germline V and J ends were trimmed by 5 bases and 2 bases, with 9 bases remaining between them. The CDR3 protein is CAISKRGQETQYF. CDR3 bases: TGTGCCATCAGTAAAAGGGGGCAAGAGACCCAGTACTTC.

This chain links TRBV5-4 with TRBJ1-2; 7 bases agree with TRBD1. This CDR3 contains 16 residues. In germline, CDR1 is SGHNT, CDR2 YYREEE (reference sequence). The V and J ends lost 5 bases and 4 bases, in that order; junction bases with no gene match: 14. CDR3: CASRHGGTGTAYGYTF. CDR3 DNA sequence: TGTGCCAGCAGACATGGGGGAACCGGGACAGCCTATGGCTACACCTTC. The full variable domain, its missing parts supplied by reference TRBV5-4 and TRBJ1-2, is ETGVTQSPTHLIKTRGQQVTLRCSSQSGHNTVSWYQQALGQGPQFIFQYYREEENGRGNFPPRFSGLQFPNYSSELNVNALELDDSALYLCASRHGGTGTAYGYTFGSGTRLTVV.

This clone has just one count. The CDR3 nucleotides read TGTGCCAGCAGTGAAGCGCCCGGGGGGGCAACTTACAATGAGCAGTTCTTC. This gives the protein CASSEAPGGATYNEQFF. This sequence joins TRBV6-1 and TRBJ2-1; 8 positions agree with TRBD2. Germline V gives CDR1 MNHNS, CDR2 SASEGT. Losses at the gene ends were 0 bases for V and 4 bases for J; bases not matched to a gene: 8. The CDR3 runs to 17 residues.

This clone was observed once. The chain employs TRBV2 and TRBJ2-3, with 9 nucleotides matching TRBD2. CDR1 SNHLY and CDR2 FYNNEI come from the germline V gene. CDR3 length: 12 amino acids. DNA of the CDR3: TGTGCGCGGGGGGGTTACACAGATACGCAGTATTTT. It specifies CARGGYTDTQYF. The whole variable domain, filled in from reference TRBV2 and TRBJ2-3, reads EPEVTQTPSHQVTQMGQEVILRCVPISNHLYFYWYRQILGQKVEFLVSFYNNEISEKSEIFDDQFSVERPDGSNFTLKIRSTKLEDSAMYFCARGGYTDTQYFGPGTRLTVL.

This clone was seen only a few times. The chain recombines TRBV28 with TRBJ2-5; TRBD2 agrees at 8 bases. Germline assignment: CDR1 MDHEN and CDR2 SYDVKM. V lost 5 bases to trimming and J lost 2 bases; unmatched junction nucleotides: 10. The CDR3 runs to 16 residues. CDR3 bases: TGTGCCAGCAGTCTTCCCGGGGGGGGTGCTCAAGAGACCCAGTACTTC. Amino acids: CASSLPGGGAQETQYF.

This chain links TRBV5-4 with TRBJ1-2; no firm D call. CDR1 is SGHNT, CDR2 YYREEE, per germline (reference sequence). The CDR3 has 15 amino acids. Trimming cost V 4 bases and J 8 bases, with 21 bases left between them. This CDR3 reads CASSLGAGLKKGYTF. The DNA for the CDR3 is TGTGCCAGCAGCCTGGGAGCAGGCCTCAAGAAAGGCTACACCTTC.

The CDR3 loop is CASRSTGWGNTIYF. In DNA form, the CDR3 reads TGTGCCAGCAGGAGTACAGGTTGGGGAAACACCATATATTTT. The chain couples TRBV6-5 to TRBJ1-3; weak D call: TRBD1 (5 bases). The germline CDR1 and CDR2 sequences are MNHEY and SVGAGI. Trimming stripped 6 bases from V and 4 bases from J, with 13 bases between. The CDR3 is 14 residues long.

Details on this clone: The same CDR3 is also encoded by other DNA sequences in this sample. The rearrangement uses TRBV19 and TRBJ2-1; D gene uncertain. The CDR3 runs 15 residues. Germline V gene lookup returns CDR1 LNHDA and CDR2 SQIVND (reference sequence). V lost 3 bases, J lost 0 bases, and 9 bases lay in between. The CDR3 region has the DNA TGTGCCAGTAGTATGGATCGGAGCTCCTACAATGAGCAGTTCTTC. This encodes CASSMDRSSYNEQFF.

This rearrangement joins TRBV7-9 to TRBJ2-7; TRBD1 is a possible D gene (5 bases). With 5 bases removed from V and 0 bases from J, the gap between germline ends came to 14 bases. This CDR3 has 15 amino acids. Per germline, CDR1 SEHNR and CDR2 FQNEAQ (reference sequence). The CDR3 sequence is CASSLSTGHSYEQYF. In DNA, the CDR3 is TGTGCCAGCAGCCTCAGCACAGGTCACTCCTACGAGCAGTACTTC.